Here is one TCR beta chain with its context. The sample originates from a study of blood T cell repertoires in COVID-19. Turning to the study itself: T cells, B-cell-depleted T cells, or PBMCs provided the cDNA or gDNA that served as material.

The CDR3 extends over 13 amino acids. Germline V gene sequence: CDR1 MNHEY, CDR2 SMNVEV (reference sequence). Deletions cut 7 bases from V and 10 bases from J, with 17 bases between. Individuals drawn from approximately 22 US areas were roughly 18 to 95 years old. Self-reported history from a screening survey and questionnaire set each donor's cohort. Recovered participants had two consecutive negative NP/OP PCR tests, healthcare professional clearance, or symptom resolution. The table came from immunoSEQ multiplex PCR; TCRdb's copy has only in-frame clones and leaves some out. Of 170,000 or so clones detected, more than 80% appear once; the ten largest clones hold about 6.3%.

Sequences were obtained from PBMCs or T cells enriched from blood (not recorded which). The sequence was obtained from a middle-aged man who had recovered from COVID-19. This chain connects TRBV27 to TRBJ2-1; weak D call: TRBD2 (6 bases). The CDR3 spells CASIAPVGGEQFF. CDR3 sequence (DNA): TGTGCCAGCATCGCCCCGGTTGGGGGGGAGCAGTTCTTC.